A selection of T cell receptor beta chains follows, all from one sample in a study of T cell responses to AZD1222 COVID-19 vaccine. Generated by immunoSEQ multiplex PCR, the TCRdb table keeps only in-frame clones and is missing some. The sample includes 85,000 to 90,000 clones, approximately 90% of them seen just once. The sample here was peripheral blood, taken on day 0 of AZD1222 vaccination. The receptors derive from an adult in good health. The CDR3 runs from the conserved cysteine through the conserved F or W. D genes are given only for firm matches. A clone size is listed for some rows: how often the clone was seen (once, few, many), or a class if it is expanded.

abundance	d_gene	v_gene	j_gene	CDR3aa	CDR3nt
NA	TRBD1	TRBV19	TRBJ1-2	CASSIGDRVGGYTF	TGTGCCAGTAGTATAGGGGACAGGGTTGGTGGCTACACCTTC
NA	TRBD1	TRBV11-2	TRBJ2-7	CASSLGNQGADEQYF	TGTGCCAGCAGCTTAGGAAACCAGGGGGCTGACGAGCAGTACTTC
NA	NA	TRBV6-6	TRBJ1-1	CASCERRGNTEAFF	TGTGCCAGCTGCGAAAGGAGGGGGAACACTGAAGCTTTCTTT
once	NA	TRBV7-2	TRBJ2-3	CASSSRLSTDTQYF	TGTGCCAGCAGCTCTCGACTGAGCACAGATACGCAGTATTTT
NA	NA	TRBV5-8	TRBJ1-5	CASNLFRDQPQHF	TGTGCCAGCAACTTGTTCCGAGATCAGCCCCAGCATTTT
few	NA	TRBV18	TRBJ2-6	CASSPPLETRSGANVLTF	TGTGCCAGCTCACCACCTTTAGAGACTCGCTCTGGGGCCAACGTCCTGACTTTC
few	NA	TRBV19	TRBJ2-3	CASSMRLSSTDTQYF	TGTGCCAGTAGTATGAGACTATCTAGCACAGATACGCAGTATTTT
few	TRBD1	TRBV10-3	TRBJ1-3	CAISVGQGMVGNTIYF	TGTGCCATCAGTGTCGGACAGGGTATGGTTGGAAACACCATATATTTT
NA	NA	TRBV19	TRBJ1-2	CASSIEGTLPNYGYTF	TGTGCCAGTAGTATAGAGGGGACGCTTCCTAACTATGGCTACACCTTC
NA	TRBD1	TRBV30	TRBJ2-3	CAWSAGQPTDTQYF	TGTGCCTGGAGTGCGGGACAGCCCACAGATACGCAGTATTTT
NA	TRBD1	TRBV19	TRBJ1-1	CASSPGTGGYRMEAFF	TGTGCCAGTAGTCCCGGGACAGGGGGCTATAGGATGGAAGCTTTCTTT
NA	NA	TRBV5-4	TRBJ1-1	CASSLVERTEAFF	TGTGCCAGCAGCTTGGTCGAGCGCACTGAAGCTTTCTTT
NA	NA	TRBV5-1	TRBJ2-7	CASSLGTPVSYEQYF	TGCGCCAGCAGCTTGGGAACCCCGGTGAGTTACGAGCAGTACTTC
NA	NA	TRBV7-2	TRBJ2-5	CASSLGVHQETQYF	TGTGCCAGCAGCTTAGGGGTCCATCAAGAGACCCAGTACTTC
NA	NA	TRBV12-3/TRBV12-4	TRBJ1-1	CASSGVSTEAFF	TGTGCCAGCAGTGGAGTCAGCACTGAAGCTTTCTTT
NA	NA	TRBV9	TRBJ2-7	CASSEGTHSYEQYF	TGTGCCAGCAGCGAGGGTACCCACTCCTACGAGCAGTACTTC
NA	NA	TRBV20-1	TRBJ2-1	CSARSYNEQFF	TGCAGTGCTAGGTCTTACAATGAGCAGTTCTTC
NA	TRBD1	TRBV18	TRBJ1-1	CASSRDRVGTEAFF	TGTGCCAGCTCAAGAGACAGGGTCGGCACTGAAGCTTTCTTT
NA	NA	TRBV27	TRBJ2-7	CASSSGLHYEQYF	TGTGCCAGCAGTTCGGGTCTCCACTACGAGCAGTACTTC
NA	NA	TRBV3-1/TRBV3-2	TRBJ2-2	CASSQEVGTGELFF	TGTGCCAGCAGCCAAGAAGTCGGCACCGGGGAGCTGTTTTTT
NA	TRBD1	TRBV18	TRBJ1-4	CASSQDRGTNEKLFF	TGTGCCAGCTCACAGGACAGGGGCACTAATGAAAAACTGTTTTTT
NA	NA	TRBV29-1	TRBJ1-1	CSVADSFLAFF	TGCAGCGTTGCGGACTCCTTCTTGGCTTTCTTT
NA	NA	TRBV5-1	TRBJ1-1	CASSFTQANRNTEAFF	TGCGCCAGCAGCTTTACCCAGGCCAACAGGAACACTGAAGCTTTCTTT
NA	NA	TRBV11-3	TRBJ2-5	CASSLDRLETQYF	TGTGCCAGCAGCTTAGATCGTTTGGAGACCCAGTACTTC
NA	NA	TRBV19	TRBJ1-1	CASSNRIMNTEAFF	TGTGCCAGTAGTAATAGGATCATGAACACTGAAGCTTTCTTT
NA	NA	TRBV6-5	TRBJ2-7	CASTPGTLRPYEQYF	TGTGCCAGCACTCCTGGGACCCTCAGACCCTACGAGCAGTACTTC
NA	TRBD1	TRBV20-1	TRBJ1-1	CSAWDREAFF	TGCAGTGCCTGGGACAGGGAAGCTTTCTTT
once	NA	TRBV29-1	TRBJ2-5	CSVMLGETQYF	TGCAGCGTGATGCTCGGAGAGACCCAGTACTTC
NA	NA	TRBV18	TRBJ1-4	CASSPRADNEKLFF	TGTGCCAGCTCACCTCGGGCGGATAATGAAAAACTGTTTTTT
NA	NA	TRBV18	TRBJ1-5	CASSPNGRNQPQHF	TGTGCCAGCTCACCAAACGGCCGGAATCAGCCCCAGCATTTT
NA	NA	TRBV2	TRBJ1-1	CASSVAKVGEAFF	TGTGCCTCGTCGGTGGCGAAGGTAGGTGAAGCTTTCTTT
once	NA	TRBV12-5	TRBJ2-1	CASGLGGTPGVLVF	TGTGCTAGTGGTTTGGGAGGGACTCCAGGTGTTTTGGTCTTC
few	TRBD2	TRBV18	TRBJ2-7	CASSPPRTGGLVYEQYF	TGTGCCAGCTCACCACCCAGAACGGGAGGGCTCGTATACGAGCAGTACTTC
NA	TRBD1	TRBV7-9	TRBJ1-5	CASSVGTGGGNQPQHF	TGTGCCAGCAGCGTCGGGACAGGGGGAGGCAATCAGCCCCAGCATTTT
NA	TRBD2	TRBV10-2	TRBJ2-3	CASSESKLAGFPDTQYF	TGCGCCAGCAGTGAGTCGAAACTAGCGGGATTCCCAGATACGCAGTATTTT
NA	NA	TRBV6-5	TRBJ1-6	CASSYNQGPYPLHF	TGTGCCAGCAGTTACAATCAGGGCCCCTACCCCCTCCACTTT
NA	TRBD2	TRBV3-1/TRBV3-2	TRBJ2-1	CASLGLGGNEQFF	TGTGCCAGCCTGGGACTAGGTGGTAATGAGCAGTTCTTC
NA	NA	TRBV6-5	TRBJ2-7	CASSQQSYEQYF	TGTGCCAGCAGTCAACAATCCTACGAGCAGTACTTC
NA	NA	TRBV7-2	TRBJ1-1	CASTPGFSGTEAFF	TGTGCCAGCACCCCGGGATTTTCGGGCACTGAAGCTTTCTTT
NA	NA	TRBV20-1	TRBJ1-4	CSARGLQELFF	TGCAGTGCTAGAGGCCTTCAGGAACTGTTTTTT
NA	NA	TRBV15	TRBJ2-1	CATSGGRNEQFF	TGTGCCACCAGCGGAGGGCGAAATGAGCAGTTCTTC
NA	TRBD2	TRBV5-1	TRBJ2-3	CASSLVGTSGTDTQYF	TGCGCCAGCAGCTTGGTAGGGACTAGCGGCACAGATACGCAGTATTTT
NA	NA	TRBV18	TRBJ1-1	CASSVTGSNAFF	TGTGCCAGCTCAGTTACAGGCTCTAACGCTTTCTTT
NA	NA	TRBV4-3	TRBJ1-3	CASSQVISSGNTIYF	TGCGCCAGCAGCCAAGTTATAAGCTCTGGAAACACCATATATTTT
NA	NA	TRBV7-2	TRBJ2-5	CASSLMGLGRRETQYF	TGTGCCAGCAGCCTTATGGGTCTGGGGAGGAGAGAGACCCAGTACTTC